This TCR beta chain was sequenced in a study of cytomegalovirus exposure and HLA in healthy donors. As for the study in general: A preliminary data release comprised around 85 million unique TCRs obtained from HLA-typed donors.

The count of this clone is one. Vbeta (60) and Jbeta (13) primers were used in the PCR. Original processing notes: Among the unique TCR beta chains that a later analysis counted, 80 million to 100 million in all, roughly 10 million were shared. This table comes from immunoSEQ multiplex PCR, and its TCRdb copy is limited to in-frame clones, with some not included. Clone size and V and J calls were adopted from that table, with D and trimming inferred from the DNA. The top ten clones hold roughly 1.5% of a sample with some 80,000 clones, 60% to 85% of them seen once. CDR1 and CDR2 from the germline V gene are SNHLY and FYNNEI. This CDR3 has 13 amino acids. V lost 7 bases and J lost 4, with 13 bases in between.

The sample consisted of PBMCs. V is TRBV2 and J is TRBJ1-2; D remains ambiguous. This clonotype was sampled from a man aged 40-55 years in good health and CMV-seronegative. CDR3 bases: TGTGCCAGCAATCTAGAGTCTCTCTATGGCTACACCTTC. Encoded protein: CASNLESLYGYTF.